The TCR beta chain described here comes from a study of T cells in Graves' hyperthyroidism and ophthalmopathy. The CDR3 runs 16 residues. V lost 7 bases and J lost 4; bases outside the gene matches: 14. Per the germline V gene, CDR1 is SGHAT and CDR2 is FQNNGV. Amplified regions were TCR beta CDR3 sequences from RNA transcripts. The study used the HTBI primer set for a first-round RT-PCR of the TCR CDR3. TCRdb passed the multiplex PCR reads through MiXCR, listing each CDR3 protein once. Of 350,000 or so distinct CDR3 sequences in the sample, 15% to 20% were seen once. This receptor was identified in a middle-aged woman with Graves' ophthalmopathy. Sequencing used blood. The chain links TRBV11-2 to TRBJ1-2; 8 nucleotides match TRBD1. CDR3 protein: CASTLTRTGTLYGYTF. For the CDR3, the DNA is TGTGCCAGCACCCTGACTAGGACAGGGACTCTCTATGGCTACACCTTC.